This T cell receptor beta chain emerged from a study of identical twins. TCRdb re-called the 5' RACE reads through MiXCR, storing one row per CDR3 protein. This table has about 240,000 distinct CDR3 sequences, 7.5% appearing once. Trimming left V 11 bases short and J 8 bases short, with 16 bases between. Germline CDR1 is MDHEN and CDR2 is SYDVKM. The CDR3 extends over 12 amino acids. These data also featured in a second study, about yellow fever vaccine responses in identical twins.

The sequenced sample consisted of CD8+ T cells sorted from blood. The chain links TRBV28 to TRBJ2-1; D could derive from TRBD1 or TRBD2 (5 bases each). This receptor was identified in a woman aged 18 to 35 in good health. The CDR3 sequence is CAAGASFYEQFF. In DNA, the CDR3 is TGTGCCGCCGGGGCTAGTTTCTATGAGCAGTTCTTC. The full variable domain, its missing parts supplied by reference TRBV28 and TRBJ2-1, is DVKVTQSSRYLVKRTGEKVFLECVQDMDHENMFWYRQDPGLGLRLIYFSYDVKMKEKGDIPEGYSVSREKKERFSLILESASTNQTSMYLCAAGASFYEQFFGPGTRLTVL.